The present entry profiles one T cell receptor (beta chain) with its context. The antigen is not known. Processing released intraepithelial and lamina propria lymphocytes from the graft tissue. Sequenced by immunoSEQ multiplex PCR; TCRdb stores in-frame clones only, minus some. The repertoire consists of 13,000 to 15,000 clones, with about two thirds occurring once and the leading ten covering approximately 10%. Trimming pared 3 bases from V and 3 bases from J, leaving 14 bases between. Looked up from germline, CDR1 is SEHNR and CDR2 is FQNEAQ (reference sequence). The length of the CDR3 is 15 residues. The entry originates in a study of graft-versus-host responses after intestinal transplantation. Study background: As for transplant type, recipients had multivisceral, liver-intestinal, or isolated intestinal grafts. Study findings and constraints: Some GvH clones were seen earlier in gut or blood, suggesting intestinal origin. Early after transplant, HvG clones declined as circulating GvH clones peaked.

This material consisted of ileum tissue, taken around 640 days after intestinal transplantation. This sequence was found in a human patient who received an intestinal transplant, so some T cells may come from the graft donor. The chain uses TRBV7-9 and TRBJ1-2; D is undetermined. The CDR3 here is CASSLAGSGYYGYTF. CDR3 nucleotides: TGTGCCAGCAGCTTGGCGGGCAGCGGATACTATGGCTACACCTTC.